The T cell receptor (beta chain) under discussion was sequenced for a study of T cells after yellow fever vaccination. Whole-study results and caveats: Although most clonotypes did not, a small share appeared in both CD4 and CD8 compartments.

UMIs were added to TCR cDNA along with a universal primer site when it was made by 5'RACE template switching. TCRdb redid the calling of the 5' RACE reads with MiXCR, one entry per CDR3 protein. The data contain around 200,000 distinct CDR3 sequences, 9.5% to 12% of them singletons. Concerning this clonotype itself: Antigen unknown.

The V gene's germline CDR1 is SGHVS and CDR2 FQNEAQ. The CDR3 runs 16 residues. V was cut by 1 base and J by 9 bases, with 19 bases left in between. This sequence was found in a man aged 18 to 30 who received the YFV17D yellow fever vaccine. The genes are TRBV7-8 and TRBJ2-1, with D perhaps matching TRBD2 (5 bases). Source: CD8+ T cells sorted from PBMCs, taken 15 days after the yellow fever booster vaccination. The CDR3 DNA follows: TGTGCCAGCAGCTTAGATTGGGCAGGTGAGGGTAGTGAGCAGTTCTTC. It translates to CASSLDWAGEGSEQFF.